This TCR beta chain is drawn from a study of blood T cell repertoires in COVID-19. In the study overall: Samples taken during acute and convalescent COVID-19 were collected in the United States, Italy and Spain. The analysed material was cDNA or gDNA that came from T cells, B-cell-depleted T cells, or PBMCs.

Seattle cases were enrolled at active infection and followed longitudinally. Germline CDR1 is MNHEY and CDR2 is SMNVEV (reference sequence). V lost 3 bases, J lost 9 bases, and 18 bases lay in between. The CDR3 consists of 15 residues. In the original analysis: Amplification of reference gene primers provided the estimated nucleated cell counts. The table came from immunoSEQ multiplex PCR; TCRdb's copy has only in-frame clones and leaves some out. From that table come the V and J calls and clone size; the DNA was used to work out D and trimming. The table lists about 370,000 clones, around 90% of them singletons.

The chain is built from TRBV27 and TRBJ2-1, with D tentatively TRBD2 (6 bases). The receptor was isolated from a woman in her twenties or thirties with COVID-19, enrolled during active disease. The sample comprised peripheral blood. The DNA for the CDR3 is TGTGCCAGCAGTTTGGCCCCCCGGCGGGGAGGTGAGCAGTTCTTC. Translated: CASSLAPRRGGEQFF.